The 26 T cell receptor beta chains presented below share a single source sample, sequenced in a study of cytomegalovirus exposure and HLA in healthy donors. Sequenced by immunoSEQ multiplex PCR; TCRdb stores in-frame clones only, minus some. The repertoire holds 250,000 to 300,000 clones, 70% to 90% seen once, with over 0.95% in the top ten. The sequenced sample was PBMCs. The receptors shown here come from a woman between 18 and 29 years old in good health and CMV-seronegative.

The genes are TRBV30 and TRBJ1-5; D call uncertain. The germline V and J ends were trimmed by 4 bases and 2 bases, with 9 bases remaining between them. Germline CDR1 GTSNPN, CDR2 SVGIG (reference sequence). CDR3 size: 13 residues. CDR3 in amino acids: CAWKGGGNQPQHF. The DNA for the CDR3 is TGTGCCTGGAAAGGCGGGGGCAATCAGCCCCAGCATTTT. Full variable domain (rest looked up from reference TRBV30 and TRBJ1-5): SQTIHQWPATLVQPVGSPLSLECTVEGTSNPNLYWYRQAAGRGLQLLFYSVGIGQISSEVPQNLSASRPQDRQFILSSKKLLLSDSGFYLCAWKGGGNQPQHFGDGTRLSIL.

The CDR3 nucleotides are TGTGCCAGCAGTGGACTAGCGGGGGGGCTCTACCAAGAGACCCAGTACTTC. It specifies CASSGLAGGLYQETQYF. V and J are TRBV9 and TRBJ2-5; 15 bases match TRBD2. Per the germline V gene, CDR1 is SGDLS and CDR2 is YYNGEE. There are 17 residues in the CDR3. The V and J ends lost 5 bases and 0 bases, in that order; junction bases with no gene match: 5.

The chain employs TRBV29-1 and TRBJ1-1, with TRBD1 identical over 12 bases. V shed 5 bases, J shed 4 bases, and the junction held 8 bases outside the gene matches. Germline lookup yields CDR1 SQVTM and CDR2 ANQGSEA. CDR3 length equals 15 residues. This CDR3 is CSVTGTGGLGTEAFF. CDR3 bases: TGCAGCGTTACCGGGACAGGGGGCCTCGGCACTGAAGCTTTCTTT.

This chain joins TRBV25-1 and TRBJ2-6; 7 positions agree with TRBD1. The CDR3 loop spans 16 amino acids. CDR1 is MGHDK, CDR2 SYGVNS, per germline. After removal of 8 bases from V and 4 bases from J, the junction contained 11 bases not matched to a gene. CDR3: CASSVPGGQGANVLTF. The CDR3 DNA is TGTGCCAGCTCCGTGCCAGGGGGACAGGGGGCCAACGTCCTGACTTTC.

The V gene is TRBV9, the J gene TRBJ2-7; D perhaps matches TRBD1 (6 bases). Between the trimmed V and J ends, which lost 2 bases and 1 base, there was a span of 19 bases. The germline gives CDR1 SGDLS, CDR2 YYNGEE. The length of the CDR3 is 17 residues. The CDR3 DNA sequence: TGTGCCAGCAGCGTTTCTTCGGACAGACCTTATTCCTACGAGCAGTACTTC. It yields the protein CASSVSSDRPYSYEQYF.

The V and J genes are TRBV5-1 and TRBJ2-7; TRBD2 agrees at 10 bases. In germline, CDR1 is SGHRS, CDR2 YFSETQ. V gave up 4 bases and J gave up 3 bases; unmatched junction bases: 4. The CDR3 is made up of 14 amino acids. This CDR3 is CASSLIAGGYEQYF. CDR3 sequence (DNA): TGCGCCAGCAGCCTAATAGCGGGGGGCTACGAGCAGTACTTC.

This clone was observed a handful of times. This chain uses TRBV6-5 with TRBJ2-7; 7 bases agree with TRBD1. The V and J ends lost 0 bases and 2 bases, in that order; junction bases with no gene match: 4. Germline V gene sequence: CDR1 MNHEY, CDR2 SVGAGI. This CDR3 region has 15 residues. The CDR3 spells CASSYSIQGAYEQYF. The CDR3 DNA follows: TGTGCCAGCAGTTACTCGATCCAGGGGGCCTACGAGCAGTACTTC.

The gene calls are TRBV28 and TRBJ1-6, with 7 bases matching TRBD1. Germline CDR1 reads MDHEN; CDR2 reads SYDVKM. After removal of 6 bases from V and 8 bases from J, the junction contained 10 bases not matched to a gene. The CDR3 is made up of 15 amino acids. The CDR3 region has the DNA TGTGCCAGCAGGATAACAGGGGCGGGTTATTCACCCCTCCACTTT. Translated, it gives CASRITGAGYSPLHF. The full variable domain, rest sourced from reference TRBV28 and TRBJ1-6, is DVKVTQSSRYLVKRTGEKVFLECVQDMDHENMFWYRQDPGLGLRLIYFSYDVKMKEKGDIPEGYSVSREKKERFSLILESASTNQTSMYLCASRITGAGYSPLHFGNGTRLTVT.

J is TRBJ2-3 and V is TRBV6-5; D not certain. The CDR3 has 15 amino acids. From germline, CDR1 is MNHEY and CDR2 SVGAGI. V dropped 2 bases and J dropped 1 base, with 10 bases sitting between them. Written as DNA, the CDR3 is TGTGCCAGCAGTTACAGTATGCCGGGCACAGATACGCAGTATTTT. Its translation is CASSYSMPGTDTQYF.

This clone was seen only once. The chain is built from TRBV5-1 and TRBJ2-7; TRBD1 agrees at 7 bases. Germline CDR1 SGHRS, CDR2 YFSETQ. CDR3 length equals 16 residues. V was pared by 1 base and J by 2 bases, with 9 bases of the junction left unmatched. The CDR3 region is CASSLHFGQGAYEQYF. The CDR3, as DNA: TGCGCCAGCAGCTTGCATTTTGGGCAGGGGGCCTACGAGCAGTACTTC.

This chain joins TRBV2 and TRBJ2-5, with 9 bases fitting TRBD1. The junction had 6 bases not matched to a gene; V was cut back by 6 bases and J by 4 bases. Germline lookup yields CDR1 SNHLY and CDR2 FYNNEI. The CDR3 has 14 amino acids. The CDR3, as DNA: TGTGCCAGCAGATCGGGACAGGGATTAGAGACCCAGTACTTC. Its translation: CASRSGQGLETQYF.

The rearrangement uses TRBV11-2 and TRBJ2-1; 11 bases match TRBD2. The junction had 7 bases not matched to a gene; V was cut back by 5 bases and J by 7 bases. Germline CDR1 reads SGHAT; CDR2 reads FQNNGV. The length of the CDR3 is 15 residues. The CDR3 region has the DNA TGTGCCAGCAGCAACCTAGCGGGAGGTGTGAATGAGCAGTTCTTC. As protein: CASSNLAGGVNEQFF.

V and J are TRBV28 and TRBJ1-6, with 8 nucleotides matching TRBD1. Germline assignment: CDR1 MDHEN and CDR2 SYDVKM. The CDR3 consists of 15 residues. J was trimmed by 10 bases and V by 5 bases; bases with no gene match: 10. The CDR3 bases are TGTGCCAGCAGTATCCCGGACAGGGAGACGTCACCCCTCCACTTT. It yields the protein CASSIPDRETSPLHF.

The rearrangement uses TRBV5-1 and TRBJ2-7; D may be TRBD2 (6 bases). This CDR3 has 17 amino acids. Germline V CDR1 and CDR2: SGHRS, YFSETQ. Trimming took off 3 bases at V and 1 base at J, with 20 bases between the two ends. The CDR3 is CASSWRGTAEGSYEQYF. CDR3 sequence (DNA): TGCGCCAGCAGCTGGAGGGGTACTGCGGAGGGGTCCTACGAGCAGTACTTC.

The chain has TRBV6-5 and TRBJ2-7; a weak D match, TRBD2 (5 bases). There are 14 residues in the CDR3. Trimming pared 6 bases from V and 3 bases from J, leaving 15 bases between. Germline values: CDR1 MNHEY, CDR2 SVGAGI. The CDR3 sequence is CASSSGGTIYEQYF. DNA of the CDR3: TGTGCCAGCAGCAGCGGAGGAACAATCTACGAGCAGTACTTC.

V usage is TRBV27 and J usage is TRBJ2-7, with D perhaps matching TRBD1 (6 bases). Germline V CDR1 and CDR2: MNHEY, SMNVEV (reference sequence). With 3 bases removed from V and 3 bases from J, the gap between germline ends came to 12 bases. CDR3 length: 14 amino acids. As DNA, the CDR3 is TGTGCCAGCAGTTTTGGGGACACACACTACGAGCAGTACTTC. Its protein product is CASSFGDTHYEQYF.

This rearrangement joins TRBV7-9 to TRBJ2-7; 8 nucleotides match TRBD2. The germline V gene encodes CDR1 SEHNR and CDR2 FQNEAQ (reference sequence). This CDR3 comprises 13 residues. V gave up 7 bases and J gave up 4 bases; unmatched junction bases: 6. DNA of the CDR3: TGTGCCAGCACAAAACTAGCGGAGTACGAGCAGTACTTC. Its protein product is CASTKLAEYEQYF.

The rearrangement links TRBV14 to TRBJ2-1; no firm D call. CDR1 and CDR2 from the germline V gene are SGHDN and FVKESK. V dropped 0 bases and J dropped 7 bases, with 19 bases sitting between them. The CDR3 is 17 residues long. CDR3 protein: CASSQDPRLPSRNEQFF. The CDR3 DNA reads TGTGCCAGCAGCCAAGATCCACGACTTCCAAGTAGGAATGAGCAGTTCTTC.

The CDR3 DNA reads TGCGCCAGCAGCTATAATCTAAGGCGGGGGGTGGGGAATGAGCAGTTCTTC. The encoded protein is CASSYNLRRGVGNEQFF. The rearrangement joins TRBV5-1 to TRBJ2-1; 8 bases line up with TRBD2. Losses at the gene ends were 3 bases for V and 7 bases for J; bases not matched to a gene: 15. Germline V gives CDR1 SGHRS, CDR2 YFSETQ. The CDR3 consists of 17 residues.

V and J are TRBV5-6 and TRBJ2-5; no clear D gene. V lost 4 bases and J lost 2, with 9 bases in between. Germline values: CDR1 SGHDT, CDR2 YYEEEE. The CDR3 length is 13 residues. The CDR3 sequence: CASSQISQETQYF. The DNA of the CDR3 is TGTGCCAGCAGCCAGATTTCTCAAGAGACCCAGTACTTC.

The chain joins TRBV4-3 to TRBJ2-1; 8 bases map to TRBD2. V gave up 4 bases and J gave up 2 bases; unmatched junction bases: 7. The germline CDR1 and CDR2 sequences are LGHNA and YSLEER. The CDR3 has 16 residues. CDR3 nucleotide sequence: TGCGCCAGCAGCCCGAAGCTCGGGGGGGCCTACAATGAGCAGTTCTTC. Protein product: CASSPKLGGAYNEQFF.

The chain combines TRBV4-3 with TRBJ1-5; a weak D match, TRBD1 (6 bases). The CDR3 has 15 amino acids. Per germline, CDR1 LGHNA and CDR2 YSLEER. Trimming pared 0 bases from V and 6 bases from J, leaving 12 bases between. The CDR3 protein is CASSQEASGAQPQHF. The CDR3, as DNA: TGCGCCAGCAGCCAAGAAGCCTCAGGGGCTCAGCCCCAGCATTTT.

CDR3 loop: CASSSRGSSGNTIYF. Written as DNA, the CDR3 is TGTGCCAGCAGCTCCCGAGGGAGCTCTGGAAACACCATATATTTT. The gene calls are TRBV6-5 and TRBJ1-3; unclear D gene. The CDR3 covers 15 residues. Germline CDR1 and CDR2: MNHEY and SVGAGI. Deletions cut 6 bases from V and 0 bases from J, with 12 bases between.

This chain connects TRBV2 to TRBJ2-3; D gene ambiguous. CDR1 and CDR2 from the germline V gene are SNHLY and FYNNEI. Trimming took off 6 bases at V and 1 base at J, with 11 bases between the two ends. This CDR3 contains 14 residues. CDR3 DNA sequence: TGTGCCAGCAGATTAGGCGGAGGCACAGATACGCAGTATTTT. Translated, it gives CASRLGGGTDTQYF.

The chain has TRBV6-5 and TRBJ1-6; possible D gene TRBD1, 5 bases. Germline assignment: CDR1 MNHEY and CDR2 SVGAGI. CDR3 length equals 14 residues. The V end lost 4 bases, the J end lost 9 bases, and 13 bases lay between the germline ends. Written as DNA, the CDR3 is TGTGCCAGCAGTTCAGGGCGGTCAGGTTCACCCCTCCACTTT. This codes for CASSSGRSGSPLHF.

The V and J genes are TRBV6-1 and TRBJ1-1; D possibly corresponds to TRBD1 (6 bases). CDR3 length: 15 residues. Per the germline V gene, CDR1 is MNHNS and CDR2 is SASEGT. Trimming shortened V by 1 base and J by 3 bases, and 12 bases separated the two germline ends. The CDR3 DNA reads TGTGCCAGCAGTGAAGGGAGGGGGGGGCACACTGAAGCTTTCTTT. Encoded protein: CASSEGRGGHTEAFF.